A selection of T cell receptor beta chains follows, all from one sample in a study of shared clonotypes between healthy human individuals. TCRdb's copy holds only in-frame clones and misses some; the assay was immunoSEQ multiplex PCR. Among about 2 million clones listed, about 95% were seen once. The sample comprised naive CD8+ T cells sorted from blood. All receptors come from a man between 18 and 29 years old in good health. The CDR3 runs from the conserved cysteine through the conserved F or W. The D gene is left open where the match is weak. Clone size is given for some rows only: seen once, a few or many times, or a class if the clone is expanded.

D gene,clone size,CDR3 length,J gene,V gene,CDR3 DNA,CDR3 protein
-,-,14,TRBJ1-2,TRBV27,TGTGCCAGCAGAGTTTTGGTCACCCCGGGGGGCTACACCTTC,CASRVLVTPGGYTF
-,-,9,TRBJ2-3,TRBV6-4,TGTGCCCGGACAGATACGCAGTATTTT,CARTDTQYF
-,-,13,TRBJ2-7,TRBV4-3,TGCGCCAGCAGCCAAGATGGGGGCATCCAGCAGTACTTC,CASSQDGGIQQYF
-,-,13,TRBJ2-1,TRBV7-8,TGTGCCAGCAGCTTGGTCGCGTACAATGAGCAGTTCTTC,CASSLVAYNEQFF
-,once,11,TRBJ2-1,TRBV9,TGTGCCAGCAGCGTAGGTTATGAGCAGTTCTTC,CASSVGYEQFF
TRBD2,-,13,TRBJ2-7,TRBV29-1,TGCAGCGTTATTAGCGGGAGGGACGACGAGCAGTACTTC,CSVISGRDDEQYF
-,-,13,TRBJ2-5,TRBV15,TGTGCCACCAGCAGAGGGCAGGAAGAGACCCAGTACTTC,CATSRGQEETQYF
-,-,15,TRBJ1-1,TRBV28,TGTGCCAGCAGCTATTCGTTGGACGTGAACACTGAAGCTTTCTTT,CASSYSLDVNTEAFF
-,once,17,TRBJ1-1,TRBV4-3,TGCGCCAGCAGCCAAGCTGCAAACGGGCCGGTGAACACTGAAGCTTTCTTT,CASSQAANGPVNTEAFF
-,once,15,TRBJ2-3,TRBV6-5,TGTGCCAGCAGTTACAGTGCGGATAGCACAGATACGCAGTATTTT,CASSYSADSTDTQYF
-,-,12,TRBJ2-1,TRBV13,TGTGCCAGCAGCGAAGAAGGCAAAGAGCAGTTCTTC,CASSEEGKEQFF
-,-,15,TRBJ1-4,TRBV28,TGTGCCAGCAGTTTCCGTCGGGGGGCTTTTGAAAAACTGTTTTTT,CASSFRRGAFEKLFF
-,-,13,TRBJ2-7,TRBV7-8,TGTGCCAGCAGCTACAGGGAGGACTACGAGCAGTACTTC,CASSYREDYEQYF
TRBD1,-,14,TRBJ2-7,TRBV7-9,TGTGCCAGCAGCCCTCGACAGGGTGGCTACGAGCAGTACTTC,CASSPRQGGYEQYF
-,-,17,TRBJ2-1,TRBV7-6,TGTGCCAGCAGCTTAGGCAGTGCGGGGCCGCCCTACAATGAGCAGTTCTTC,CASSLGSAGPPYNEQFF
-,-,14,TRBJ1-1,TRBV6-1,TGTGCCAGCAGTGATTGGGGGGCTTTCACTGAAGCTTTCTTT,CASSDWGAFTEAFF
TRBD2,-,17,TRBJ2-7,TRBV10-3,TGTGCCATCAGTGACCCTTTTCAGACTAGCGCTTCCCACGAGCAGTACTTC,CAISDPFQTSASHEQYF
-,-,14,TRBJ2-1,TRBV7-9,TGTGCCAGCAGCTCTATTAATGGGTACAATGAGCAGTTCTTC,CASSSINGYNEQFF
-,-,14,TRBJ2-2,TRBV6-5,TGTGCCAGCAGCCCCGAACTTTACACCGGGGAGCTGTTTTTT,CASSPELYTGELFF
-,-,15,TRBJ2-2,TRBV2,TGTGCCAGCAGTGAGGTCCCGGGGAATACCGGGGAGCTGTTTTTT,CASSEVPGNTGELFF
-,-,12,TRBJ2-1,TRBV4-3,TGCGCCAGCAGCCAAGATCGTTCCGAGCAGTTCTTC,CASSQDRSEQFF
-,-,15,TRBJ1-1,TRBV19,TGTGCCAGTAGTTATCAGAGTGCTCCGAACACTGAAGCTTTCTTT,CASSYQSAPNTEAFF
-,once,14,TRBJ1-1,TRBV25-1,TGTGCCAGCAGTGATTCGGGGAAGGGCACTGAAGCTTTCTTT,CASSDSGKGTEAFF